A selection of T cell receptor beta chains follows, all from one sample in a study of blood T cell repertoires in COVID-19. Generated by immunoSEQ multiplex PCR, the TCRdb table keeps only in-frame clones and is missing some. Of 150,000 to 200,000 clones detected, over 80% appear once; the ten largest clones hold over 10%. Sequencing input: PBMCs or T cells enriched from blood (not recorded which). All receptors derive from a woman aged 55-70 years who had recovered from COVID-19. Both conserved end residues are part of each CDR3. A D gene is named only where the DNA matches it firmly. Size is stated for part of the rows, as once, few or many counts, or as a class when the clone is expanded.

>TRBV27|-|TRBD1|TRBJ2-7
TGTGCCAGCTCGGGGACAGGGGGAATGTACGAGCAGTACTTC
CASSGTGGMYEQYF
>TRBV2|-|TRBD1|TRBJ1-2
TGTGCCAGCTTAGACAGGGGTGCCTATGGCTACACCTTC
CASLDRGAYGYTF
>TRBV7-3|-|-|TRBJ2-1
TGTGCCAGCAGCCAACAGTTTGGTTCGTGGAATGAGCAGTTCTTC
CASSQQFGSWNEQFF
>TRBV6-6|-|-|TRBJ1-6
TGTGCCAGCAGTCGATCGGGCCTGCAGGGACCCCTCCACTTT
CASSRSGLQGPLHF
>TRBV7-9|few|-|TRBJ2-3
TGTGCCAGCAGCACCTCCGGGGAAGGTGGGTCAACAGATACGCAGTATTTT
CASSTSGEGGSTDTQYF
>TRBV30|-|-|TRBJ1-4
TGTGCCTGGACCCACAGTGGTAATGAAAAACTGTTTTTT
CAWTHSGNEKLFF
>TRBV28|-|TRBD1|TRBJ1-6
TGTGCCAGCAAATCAGGGGGAGATAATTCACCCCTCCACTTT
CASKSGGDNSPLHF
>TRBV2|-|TRBD1|TRBJ2-7
TGTGCCAGCAGTGAAGTCGGACAGGGGCTCGAGCAGTACTTC
CASSEVGQGLEQYF
>TRBV5-1|-|TRBD1|TRBJ2-1
TGCGCCAGCAGAGTGACAGGGGCAGGGGAGCAGTTCTTC
CASRVTGAGEQFF
>TRBV19|-|-|TRBJ2-5
TGTGCCAGTAGTATGACCTGGGACACGGGGACCCAGTACTTC
CASSMTWDTGTQYF
>TRBV6-8|-|-|TRBJ1-5
TGTGCCAGCAGTTACGGGAGGGTAGGGAGCCCATGGGGCAATCAGCCCCAGCATTTT
CASSYGRVGSPWGNQPQHF
>TRBV5-1|-|-|TRBJ2-1
TGCGCCAGCAGCTTGGCGCAGGGGATCGGCTACAATGAGCAGTTCTTC
CASSLAQGIGYNEQFF
>TRBV5-1|-|-|TRBJ2-5
TGCGCCAGCAGCACGACAGGAGTCCAAGAGACCCAGTACTTC
CASSTTGVQETQYF
>TRBV30|-|-|TRBJ2-7
TGTGCCTGGAGTCGAGGTCATTTTTACGAGCAGTACTTC
CAWSRGHFYEQYF
>TRBV7-6|-|TRBD2|TRBJ2-3
TGTGCCAGCAGCGGCCAAGCGGGAATTCTAGATACGCAGTATTTT
CASSGQAGILDTQYF
>TRBV3-1/TRBV3-2|-|TRBD2|TRBJ2-7
TGTGCCAGCAGCCAAGGACTAGCGGGAGTTCCCTACGAGCAGTACTTC
CASSQGLAGVPYEQYF
>TRBV21-1|-|-|TRBJ2-7
TGTGCCAGCAGCAAATCCCTCTTAGCGGGGACCTACGAGCAGTACTTC
CASSKSLLAGTYEQYF
>TRBV20-1|-|TRBD1|TRBJ2-7
TGCAGTGCTAGTGAGCCGGGACAGAAATACGAGCAGTACTTC
CSASEPGQKYEQYF
>TRBV11-2|-|TRBD1|TRBJ1-3
TGTGCCAGCAGCTTAGGACAGGGGGCTTTTTCTGGAAACACCATATATTTT
CASSLGQGAFSGNTIYF
>TRBV5-1|-|-|TRBJ2-1
TGCGCCAGCAGCATGACAGGTATTACTTACAATGAGCAGTTCTTC
CASSMTGITYNEQFF
>TRBV28|-|TRBD1|TRBJ2-5
TGTGCCAGCAGCCAAACCGGGACAGGGGTCGAGGAGACCCAGTACTTC
CASSQTGTGVEETQYF
>TRBV5-4|-|-|TRBJ1-6
TGTGCCAGCAGCTTCGGGGAGAGGAATTCACCCCTCCACTTT
CASSFGERNSPLHF
>TRBV6-6|-|TRBD2|TRBJ2-7
TGTGCCGCGGCAAGCGGGAGGAGGGCCTACGAGCAGTACTTC
CAAASGRRAYEQYF
>TRBV6-5|once|TRBD1|TRBJ2-5
TGTGCCAGCGGGGGACAGCAACAAGAGACCCAGTACTTC
CASGGQQQETQYF
>TRBV5-6|-|TRBD1|TRBJ2-5
TGTGCCAGCCGAGGGACAGGGGGGGATGAGACCCAGTACTTC
CASRGTGGDETQYF
>TRBV7-2|few|TRBD2|TRBJ2-1
TGTGCCAGCAGTTCCGCCGGGACTAGAATCTTCGATGAGCAGTTCTTC
CASSSAGTRIFDEQFF
>TRBV25-1|once|TRBD1|TRBJ2-7
TGTGCCAGCAGCACCGGGACAGGACCCTACGAGCAGTACTTC
CASSTGTGPYEQYF
>TRBV3-1/TRBV3-2|-|TRBD2|TRBJ2-1
TGTGCCAGCAGCCCTGGGACTAGCATCTCCTACAATGAGCAGTTCTTC
CASSPGTSISYNEQFF
>TRBV6-2/TRBV6-3|-|-|TRBJ1-5
TGTGCCAGCACCCCAGGGAGTCGCAATCAGCCCCAGCATTTT
CASTPGSRNQPQHF
>TRBV5-1|-|-|TRBJ1-5
TGCGCCAGCAGCCCCGAGGGAAATCAGCCCCAGCATTTT
CASSPEGNQPQHF
>TRBV19|-|-|TRBJ1-1
TGTGCCAGTAGGGACAGGAACACTGAAGCTTTCTTT
CASRDRNTEAFF
>TRBV11-2|few|-|TRBJ1-5
TGTGCCAGCAGCCTTCATACAGGGAACGGACAGCCCCAGCATTTT
CASSLHTGNGQPQHF
>TRBV28|-|TRBD1|TRBJ2-6
TGTGCCAGCCGGACAGGGGGCGAATCTGGGGCCAACGTCCTGACTTTC
CASRTGGESGANVLTF
>TRBV9|-|-|TRBJ2-2
TGTGCCAGCAGCGTAGGTCCCAACGGGGAGCTGTTTTTT
CASSVGPNGELFF